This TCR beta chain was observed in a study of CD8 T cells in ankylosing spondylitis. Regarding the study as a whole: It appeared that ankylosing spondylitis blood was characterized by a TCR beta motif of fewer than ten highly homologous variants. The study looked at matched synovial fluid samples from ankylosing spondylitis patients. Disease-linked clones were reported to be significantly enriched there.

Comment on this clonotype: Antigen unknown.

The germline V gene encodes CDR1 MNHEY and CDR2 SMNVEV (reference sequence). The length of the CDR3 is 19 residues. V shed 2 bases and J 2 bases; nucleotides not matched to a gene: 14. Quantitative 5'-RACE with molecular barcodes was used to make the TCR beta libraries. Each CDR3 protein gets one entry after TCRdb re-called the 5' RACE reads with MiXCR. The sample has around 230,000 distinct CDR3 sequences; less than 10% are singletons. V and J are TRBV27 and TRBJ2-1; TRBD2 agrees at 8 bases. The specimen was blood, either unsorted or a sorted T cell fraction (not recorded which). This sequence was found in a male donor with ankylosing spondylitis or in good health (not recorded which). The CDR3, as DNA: TGTGCCAGCAGTTTACGTCCCTCGGGGGGGGAGGGTCCCTACAATGAGCAGTTCTTC. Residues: CASSLRPSGGEGPYNEQFF.